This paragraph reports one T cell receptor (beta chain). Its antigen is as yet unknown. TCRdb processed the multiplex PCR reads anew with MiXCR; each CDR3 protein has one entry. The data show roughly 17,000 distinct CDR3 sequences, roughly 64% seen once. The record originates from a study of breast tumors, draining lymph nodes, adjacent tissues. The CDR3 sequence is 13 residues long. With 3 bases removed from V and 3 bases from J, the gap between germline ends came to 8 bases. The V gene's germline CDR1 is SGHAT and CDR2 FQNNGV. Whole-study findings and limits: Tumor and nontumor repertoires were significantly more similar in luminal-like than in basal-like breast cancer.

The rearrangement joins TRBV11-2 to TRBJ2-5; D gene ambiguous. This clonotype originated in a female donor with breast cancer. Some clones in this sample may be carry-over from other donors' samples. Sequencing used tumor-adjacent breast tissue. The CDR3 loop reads CASSFRVEETQYF. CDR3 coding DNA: TGTGCCAGCAGCTTTAGGGTGGAAGAGACCCAGTACTTC. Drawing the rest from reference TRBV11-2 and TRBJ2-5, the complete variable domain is EAGVAQSPRYKIIEKRQSVAFWCNPISGHATLYWYQQILGQGPKLLIQFQNNGVVDDSQLPKDRFSAERLKGVDSTLKIQPAKLEDSAVYLCASSFRVEETQYFGPGTRLLVL.